This T cell receptor (beta chain) appears in the sequencing data of a study of blood T cell repertoires in COVID-19. Ages ranged from about 18 to 100 years, with residence in around 24 US areas. The count of this clone is one. Germline V gene data show CDR1 as WSHSY and CDR2 as SAAADI. After removal of 6 bases from V and 0 bases from J, the junction contained 7 bases not matched to a gene. The CDR3 is made up of 16 amino acids. In the authors' workflow: Quantification of nucleated cells was approximated via reference gene primer amplification. Clones were sequenced by immunoSEQ multiplex PCR, and TCRdb holds only the in-frame ones, with some missing. The DNA was the basis for D and trimming; V, J and clone size are from that table. This table has some 250,000 clones, more than 85% appearing once.

J is TRBJ1-5 and V is TRBV10-2; 8 positions match TRBD1. This receptor was obtained from a man aged 40-49 years who had recovered from COVID-19. The specimen sequenced was PBMCs or T cells enriched from blood (not recorded which). CDR3 bases: TGCGCCAGCAGAGATAGGACAGGGTATAGCAATCAGCCCCAGCATTTT. It yields the protein CASRDRTGYSNQPQHF.